These T cell receptor beta chains were read from a single sample in a study of CD8 T cell repertoires and HIV-1 epitope variants. Sequencing used immunoSEQ multiplex PCR; TCRdb keeps in-frame clones, though not all of them. The sample records some 2,200 clones, 55% to 70% being singletons. Their cognate antigens are unknown. The sequenced material came from cultured CD8+ T cells derived from PBMCs. The receptors originated from a male donor with HIV. The CDR3 runs from the conserved cysteine through the conserved F or W. Each record gives: V gene, D gene, J gene, clone size, CDR3 DNA, CDR3 protein. The D gene is left open where the match is weak. Only part of the rows carry a size: once, few, many, or a class if the clone is expanded.

V gene: TRBV19
D gene: -
J gene: TRBJ1-1
clone size: few
CDR3 DNA: TGTGCCAGTAGTGATTACGGGGCTCTGAACACTGAAGCTTTCTTT
CDR3 protein: CASSDYGALNTEAFF

V gene: TRBV9
D gene: TRBD1
J gene: TRBJ1-2
clone size: -
CDR3 DNA: TGTGCCAGCACGACGACAGGGCAATCATCTAACTATGGCTACACCTTC
CDR3 protein: CASTTTGQSSNYGYTF

V gene: TRBV28
D gene: -
J gene: TRBJ1-1
clone size: once
CDR3 DNA: TGTGCCAGCAGTTTGGACAACCTGAACACTGAAGCTTTCTTT
CDR3 protein: CASSLDNLNTEAFF

V gene: TRBV29-1
D gene: -
J gene: TRBJ2-4
clone size: -
CDR3 DNA: TGCAGCGTTGAGGCAGGGGAGGCCAAAAACATTCAGTACTTC
CDR3 protein: CSVEAGEAKNIQYF

V gene: TRBV19
D gene: TRBD2
J gene: TRBJ2-7
clone size: few
CDR3 DNA: TGTGCCAGTAGTATCGACTTAACTAGCGGGGTATACGAGCAGTACTTC
CDR3 protein: CASSIDLTSGVYEQYF

V gene: TRBV4-3
D gene: -
J gene: TRBJ2-7
clone size: -
CDR3 DNA: TGCGCCAGCAGCCAATTTGCAGAGTACGAGCAGTACTTC
CDR3 protein: CASSQFAEYEQYF

V gene: TRBV4-1
D gene: -
J gene: TRBJ1-5
clone size: -
CDR3 DNA: TGCGCCAGCAGCCAGCAGGGGAGCAATCAGCCCCAGCATTTT
CDR3 protein: CASSQQGSNQPQHF

V gene: TRBV28
D gene: -
J gene: TRBJ1-1
clone size: -
CDR3 DNA: TGTGCCAGCAGTTCACGGTATTGGGGGGACACTGAAGCTTTCTTT
CDR3 protein: CASSSRYWGDTEAFF

V gene: TRBV6-1
D gene: TRBD1
J gene: TRBJ1-5
clone size: -
CDR3 DNA: TGTGCCAGCAGTGAAGCGCTTCGGTGGCGGGGGGGACAGATCAATCAGCCCCAGCATTTT
CDR3 protein: CASSEALRWRGGQINQPQHF

V gene: TRBV11-1
D gene: -
J gene: TRBJ1-2
clone size: -
CDR3 DNA: TGTGCCAGCAGCTTAGGTGCGGGACAACCCCATGGCTACACCTTC
CDR3 protein: CASSLGAGQPHGYTF

V gene: TRBV2
D gene: TRBD1
J gene: TRBJ2-5
clone size: -
CDR3 DNA: TGTGCCAGCAGTTATGGACAGGGAGGAGAGACCCAGTACTTC
CDR3 protein: CASSYGQGGETQYF

V gene: TRBV4-3
D gene: TRBD1
J gene: TRBJ1-3
clone size: -
CDR3 DNA: TGCGCCAGCAGCCAAACAGGGGCCTCTGGAAACACCATATATTTT
CDR3 protein: CASSQTGASGNTIYF

V gene: TRBV5-4
D gene: -
J gene: TRBJ2-1
clone size: -
CDR3 DNA: TGTGCCAGCAGCGGTAGCTCCTACAATGAGCAGTTCTTC
CDR3 protein: CASSGSSYNEQFF

V gene: TRBV27
D gene: TRBD1
J gene: TRBJ2-3
clone size: once
CDR3 DNA: TGTGCCAGCAGTTTTCCAGGGGGTCGCACAGATACGCAGTATTTT
CDR3 protein: CASSFPGGRTDTQYF

V gene: TRBV6-1
D gene: -
J gene: TRBJ1-5
clone size: -
CDR3 DNA: TGTGCCAGCACCGAACGAGGAATTAAGCCCCAGCATTTT
CDR3 protein: CASTERGIKPQHF

V gene: TRBV7-8
D gene: -
J gene: TRBJ1-5
clone size: few
CDR3 DNA: TGTGCCAGCAGCTTAGTGGGGAATCAGCCCCAGCATTTT
CDR3 protein: CASSLVGNQPQHF

V gene: TRBV5-1
D gene: TRBD1
J gene: TRBJ2-3
clone size: -
CDR3 DNA: TGCGCCAGCAGCTTGAGAGGGACAGACACAGATACGCAGTATTTT
CDR3 protein: CASSLRGTDTDTQYF

V gene: TRBV5-1
D gene: -
J gene: TRBJ2-7
clone size: -
CDR3 DNA: TGCGCCAGCAGCTTGGGGGGGATCAACTACGAGCAGTACTTC
CDR3 protein: CASSLGGINYEQYF

V gene: TRBV5-6
D gene: -
J gene: TRBJ2-7
clone size: large
CDR3 DNA: TGTGCCAGCAGCGACTCGACAGTTACCTACGAGCAGTACTTC
CDR3 protein: CASSDSTVTYEQYF

V gene: TRBV6-5
D gene: TRBD1
J gene: TRBJ2-7
clone size: -
CDR3 DNA: TGTGCCAGCAGTTACTCGGGTACAGGGGCCGCCTACGAGCAGTACTTC
CDR3 protein: CASSYSGTGAAYEQYF